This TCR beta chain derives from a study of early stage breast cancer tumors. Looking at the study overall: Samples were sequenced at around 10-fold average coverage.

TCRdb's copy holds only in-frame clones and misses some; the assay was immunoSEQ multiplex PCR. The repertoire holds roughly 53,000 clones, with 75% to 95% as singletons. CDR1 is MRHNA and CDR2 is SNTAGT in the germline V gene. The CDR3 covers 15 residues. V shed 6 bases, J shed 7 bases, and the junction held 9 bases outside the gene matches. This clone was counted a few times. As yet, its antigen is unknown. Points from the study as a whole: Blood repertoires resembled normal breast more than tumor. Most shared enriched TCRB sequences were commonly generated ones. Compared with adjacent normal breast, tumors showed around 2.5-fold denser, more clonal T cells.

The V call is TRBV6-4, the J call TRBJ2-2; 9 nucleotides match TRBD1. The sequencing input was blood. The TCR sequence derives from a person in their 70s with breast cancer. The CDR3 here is CASSPIQGQGGELFF. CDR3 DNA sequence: TGTGCCAGCAGCCCCATACAGGGACAGGGCGGGGAGCTGTTTTTT.